This TCR beta chain was recorded in a study of T cell repertoires in cytomegalovirus infection. To note about this clonotype: Antigen specificity is unknown.

Germline CDR1 is MNHEY and CDR2 is SVGAGI. V was cut by 4 bases and J by 2 bases, with 7 bases left in between. The length of the CDR3 is 13 residues. MiXCR was run by TCRdb on the reads, yielding one entry per CDR3 protein. The table records just under 500,000 distinct CDR3 sequences, roughly 34% of them present only once. The J gene is TRBJ2-3, the V gene TRBV6-5; D ambiguous. The material sequenced was cultured PBMCs, taken from culture after CMV antigen stimulation. The TCR originated in a human donor in good health (CMV status not recorded). Some clones in this sample may be carry-over from other donors' samples. CDR3 bases: TGTGCCAGCAGTTGGCCGAACACAGATACGCAGTATTTT. Its translation is CASSWPNTDTQYF.